Below, 9 T cell receptor beta chains from the same sample are listed, as sequenced in a study of blood T cell repertoires in COVID-19. Repertoires were generated with immunoSEQ multiplex PCR, while TCRdb's copy carries only in-frame clones and drops some. This sample carries fewer than 80,000 clones, 87% of them seen once, and the ten largest clones take 6.5% to 8.5%. Specimen: peripheral blood. These receptors were taken from a man aged 25 to 45 with acute or convalescent COVID-19.

This clone is a singleton in its sample. The genes are TRBV15 and TRBJ2-3; 7 nucleotides line up with TRBD2. The V gene end was trimmed by 5 bases and the J gene end by 0 bases; junction bases not matched to a gene: 11. Germline CDR1 is LNHNV and CDR2 is YYDKDF (reference sequence). CDR3 length equals 17 residues. The CDR3 here is CATSPSRGVSSTDTQYF. In DNA form, the CDR3 reads TGTGCCACCAGCCCTTCCCGGGGGGTCTCTAGCACAGATACGCAGTATTTT.

CDR3 region: CASSLHRGNTEAFF. CDR3 nucleotides: TGTGCCAGCAGTCTGCACAGGGGGAACACTGAAGCTTTCTTT. The gene calls are TRBV6-2 or TRBV6-3 and TRBJ1-1; the match to TRBD1 covers 7 bases. Germline V lookup: CDR1 MNHEY, CDR2 SVGEGT. The V segment lost 5 bases and the J segment 1 base; nucleotides outside the gene matches: 4. This CDR3 comprises 14 residues.

The chain uses TRBV7-2 and TRBJ2-7, with D possibly TRBD2 on 6 matching bases. V lost 3 bases to trimming and J lost 6 bases, with 18 bases between them. CDR1 and CDR2 from the germline V gene are SGHTA and FQGNSA. CDR3 size: 15 residues. The CDR3 DNA reads TGTGCCAGCAGCTTCAGCGGCGGGGTAGCCTCCGAGCAGTACTTC. This gives the protein CASSFSGGVASEQYF.

This sequence joins TRBV2 and TRBJ2-7; TRBD1 matches 7 bases. Per germline, CDR1 SNHLY and CDR2 FYNNEI. The junction had 7 bases not matched to a gene; V was cut back by 7 bases and J by 1 base. The CDR3 runs to 14 residues. The CDR3 loop is CASKGGRGSYEQYF. Written as DNA, the CDR3 is TGTGCCAGCAAAGGGGGCAGAGGGTCCTACGAGCAGTACTTC.

The chain has TRBV2 and TRBJ2-1; the D is unclear. This CDR3 has 17 residues. Germline V CDR1 and CDR2: SNHLY, FYNNEI. Trimming left V 2 bases short and J 0 bases short, with 14 bases between. CDR3 coding DNA: TGTGCCAGCAGTGAAAGTACCGAGTCGAGCTCCTACAATGAGCAGTTCTTC. Its translation is CASSESTESSSYNEQFF.

This chain links TRBV1 with TRBJ1-3. TRBV1 is noted as a pseudogene. The length of the CDR3 is 15 residues. CDR3 in DNA: TGCACCAGCAGCCACCATGGAGAAGCTGGAAACACCATATATTTT. Translating it yields CTSSHHGEAGNTIYF.

The V and J genes are TRBV28 and TRBJ1-2; tentative D call: TRBD1 (5 bases). Trimming removed 4 bases at V and 4 bases at J, with 10 bases between. The germline V gene has CDR1 MDHEN and CDR2 SYDVKM. The CDR3 has 13 amino acids. CDR3 region: CASSYGGIYGYTF. CDR3 coding DNA: TGTGCCAGCAGTTATGGGGGGATCTATGGCTACACCTTC.

Written as DNA, the CDR3 is TGTGCCACCAGTGATTCTTCAGGCTCTGGAAACACCATATATTTT. Translated, it gives CATSDSSGSGNTIYF. The V and J genes are TRBV24-1 and TRBJ1-3; D call uncertain. CDR1 is KGHDR and CDR2 is SFDVKD in the germline V gene. The CDR3 sequence is 15 residues long. V was shortened by 2 bases and J by 0 bases, with 7 bases between the two germline ends.

The chain links TRBV4-1 to TRBJ1-1; D not certain. CDR1 MGHRA and CDR2 YSYEKL come from the germline V gene. This CDR3 region has 15 residues. V was cut by 0 bases and J by 5 bases, with 13 bases left in between. CDR3 in DNA: TGCGCCAGCAGCCAAGATCATCCCGAGGGTACTGAAGCTTTCTTT. Translation gives CASSQDHPEGTEAFF.